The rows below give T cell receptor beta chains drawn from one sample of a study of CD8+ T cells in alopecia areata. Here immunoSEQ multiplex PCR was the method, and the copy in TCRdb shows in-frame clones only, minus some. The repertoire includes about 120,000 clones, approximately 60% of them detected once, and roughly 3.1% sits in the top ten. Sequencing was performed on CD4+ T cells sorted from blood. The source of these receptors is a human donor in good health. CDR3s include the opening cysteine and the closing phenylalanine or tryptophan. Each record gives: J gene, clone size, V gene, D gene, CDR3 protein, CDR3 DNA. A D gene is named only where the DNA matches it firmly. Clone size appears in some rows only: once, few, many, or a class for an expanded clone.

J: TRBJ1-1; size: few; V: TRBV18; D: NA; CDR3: CASSPPNGQGSTEAFF; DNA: TGTGCCAGCTCACCACCTAACGGGCAGGGATCCACTGAAGCTTTCTTT
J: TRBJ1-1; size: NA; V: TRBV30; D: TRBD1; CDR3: CAWSVQGARTEAFF; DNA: TGTGCCTGGAGTGTACAGGGGGCGCGAACTGAAGCTTTCTTT
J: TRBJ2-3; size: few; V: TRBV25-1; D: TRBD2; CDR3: CASSLAGSTDTQYF; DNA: TGTGCCAGCAGTCTAGCGGGGTCTACAGATACGCAGTATTTT
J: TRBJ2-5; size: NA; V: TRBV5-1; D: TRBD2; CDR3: CASSLAPGLAGEETQYF; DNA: TGCGCCAGCAGCTTGGCCCCAGGACTAGCGGGGGAGGAGACCCAGTACTTC
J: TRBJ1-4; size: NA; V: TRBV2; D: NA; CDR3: CASTRMGSTNEKLFF; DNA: TGTGCCAGCACCAGGATGGGATCAACTAATGAAAAACTGTTTTTT
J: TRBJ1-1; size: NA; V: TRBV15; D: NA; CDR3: CATSSTKSGGLNTEAFF; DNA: TGTGCCACCAGCAGCACAAAATCGGGGGGGCTGAACACTGAAGCTTTCTTT
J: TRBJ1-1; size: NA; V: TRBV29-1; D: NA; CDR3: CSDRQVGTEAFF; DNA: TGCAGCGACAGACAGGTGGGGACTGAAGCTTTCTTT
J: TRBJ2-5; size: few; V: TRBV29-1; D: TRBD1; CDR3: CSVEAGTEQETQYF; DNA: TGCAGCGTTGAAGCTGGGACAGAACAAGAGACCCAGTACTTC
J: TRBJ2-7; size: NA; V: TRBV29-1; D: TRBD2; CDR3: CSARGDLPYEQYF; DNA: TGCAGCGCACGGGGGGATCTCCCTTACGAGCAGTACTTC
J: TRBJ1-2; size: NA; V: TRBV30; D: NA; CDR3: CAWTSFYGYTF; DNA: TGTGCCTGGACGTCCTTTTATGGCTACACCTTC
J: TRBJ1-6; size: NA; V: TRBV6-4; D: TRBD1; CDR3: CASSDGQAYNSPLHF; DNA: TGTGCCAGCAGTGACGGACAGGCTTATAATTCACCCCTCCACTTT
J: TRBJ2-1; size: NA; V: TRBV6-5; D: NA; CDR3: CASSYTGLSQFF; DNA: TGTGCCAGCAGTTACACGGGTCTCTCGCAGTTCTTC
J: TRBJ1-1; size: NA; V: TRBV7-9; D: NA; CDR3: CASSSWSDTEAFF; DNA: TGTGCCAGCAGCTCTTGGTCAGACACTGAAGCTTTCTTT
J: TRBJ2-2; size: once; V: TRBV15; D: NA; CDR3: CATSGRLGELFF; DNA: TGTGCCACCAGCGGCCGGCTCGGGGAGCTGTTTTTT
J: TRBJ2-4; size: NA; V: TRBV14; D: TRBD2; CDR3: CASSSRGGENIQYF; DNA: TGTGCCAGCAGCTCCCGGGGGGGAGAGAACATTCAGTACTTC
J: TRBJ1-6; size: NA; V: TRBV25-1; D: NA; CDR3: CASNEGLTPLHF; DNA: TGTGCCAGCAATGAGGGGTTAACACCCCTCCACTTT
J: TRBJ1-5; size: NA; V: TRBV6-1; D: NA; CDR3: CASSAGFVNNQPQHF; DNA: TGTGCCAGCAGTGCAGGGTTCGTGAACAATCAGCCCCAGCATTTT
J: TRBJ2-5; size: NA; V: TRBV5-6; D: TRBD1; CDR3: CASSLTGGETQYF; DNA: TGTGCCAGCAGCCTAACAGGGGGCGAGACCCAGTACTTC
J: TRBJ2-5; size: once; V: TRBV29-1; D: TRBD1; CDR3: CSVRTGGETQYF; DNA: TGCAGCGTCCGGACAGGGGGTGAGACCCAGTACTTC
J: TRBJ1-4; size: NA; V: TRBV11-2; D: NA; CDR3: CASSSISGGRQGNEKLFF; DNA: TGTGCCAGCAGCTCGATCTCGGGGGGGAGGCAGGGAAATGAAAAACTGTTTTTT
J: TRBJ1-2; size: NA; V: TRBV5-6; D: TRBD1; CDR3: CASSQDRASGGYTF; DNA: TGTGCCAGCAGCCAGGACAGGGCCTCTGGCGGCTACACCTTC
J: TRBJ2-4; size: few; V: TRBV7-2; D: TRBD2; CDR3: CASSPSRRGGNIQYF; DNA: TGTGCCAGCAGCCCGAGTAGGCGGGGGGGAAACATTCAGTACTTC
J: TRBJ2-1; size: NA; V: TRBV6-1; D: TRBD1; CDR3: CASTLGQDGEQFF; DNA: TGTGCCAGCACCCTGGGACAGGATGGTGAGCAGTTCTTC
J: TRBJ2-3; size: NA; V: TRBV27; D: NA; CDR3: CASSFRTATDTQYF; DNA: TGTGCCAGCAGTTTCAGGACAGCCACAGATACGCAGTATTTT
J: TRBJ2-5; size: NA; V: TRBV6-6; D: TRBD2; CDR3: CASSISSGGQETQYF; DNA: TGTGCCAGCAGTATTTCTAGCGGGGGCCAAGAGACCCAGTACTTC
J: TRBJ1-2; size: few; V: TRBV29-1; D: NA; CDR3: CSVHESNVGVWDPYGYTF; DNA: TGCAGCGTTCATGAGTCGAATGTCGGGGTATGGGACCCCTATGGCTACACCTTC
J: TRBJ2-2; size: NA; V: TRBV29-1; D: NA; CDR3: CSVDRRTGELFF; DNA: TGCAGCGTTGACCGACGGACCGGGGAGCTGTTTTTT
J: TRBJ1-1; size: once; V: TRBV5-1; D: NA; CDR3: CASSWSGGDTEAFF; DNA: TGCGCCAGCAGCTGGTCCGGAGGGGACACTGAAGCTTTCTTT
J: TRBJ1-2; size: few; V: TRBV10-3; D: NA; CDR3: CAITATGDGYTF; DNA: TGTGCCATCACCGCCACGGGGGATGGCTACACCTTC
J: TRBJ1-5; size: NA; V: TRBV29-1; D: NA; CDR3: CSVGGGSNQPQHF; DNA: TGCAGCGTTGGGGGCGGGAGCAATCAGCCCCAGCATTTT
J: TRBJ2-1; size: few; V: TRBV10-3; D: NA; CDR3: CAISGQVYNEQFF; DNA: TGTGCCATCAGTGGCCAGGTCTACAATGAGCAGTTCTTC
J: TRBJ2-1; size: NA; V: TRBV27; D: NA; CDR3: CASSLNRYNEQFF; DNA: TGTGCCAGCAGTTTGAACAGGTACAATGAGCAGTTCTTC
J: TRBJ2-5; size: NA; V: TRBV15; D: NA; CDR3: CATSREGRGIQETQYF; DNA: TGTGCCACCAGCAGAGAGGGACGGGGGATCCAAGAGACCCAGTACTTC
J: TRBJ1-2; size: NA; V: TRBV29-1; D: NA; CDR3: CSVEETQVYGYTF; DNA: TGCAGCGTTGAGGAGACGCAGGTCTATGGCTACACCTTC
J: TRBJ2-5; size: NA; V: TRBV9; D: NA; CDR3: CASSVDPQGETQYF; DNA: TGTGCCAGCAGCGTAGACCCGCAGGGGGAGACCCAGTACTTC
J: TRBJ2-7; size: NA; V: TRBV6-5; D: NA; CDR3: CASRIDSTRSYEQYF; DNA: TGTGCCAGCAGAATCGACTCGACTAGGTCCTACGAGCAGTACTTC
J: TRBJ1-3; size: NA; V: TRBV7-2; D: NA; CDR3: CASSSSWGSGNTIYF; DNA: NA
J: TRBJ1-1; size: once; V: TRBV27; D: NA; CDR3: CASSSPGSMNTEAFF; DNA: TGTGCCAGCAGTTCCCCAGGGTCAATGAACACTGAAGCTTTCTTT
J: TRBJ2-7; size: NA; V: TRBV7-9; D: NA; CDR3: CASSLSVEGEQYF; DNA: TGTGCCAGCAGCTTATCCGTAGAAGGCGAGCAGTACTTC
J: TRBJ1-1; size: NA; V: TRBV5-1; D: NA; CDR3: CASSLLVNTEAFF; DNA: TGCGCCAGCAGCTTGCTAGTGAACACTGAAGCTTTCTTT
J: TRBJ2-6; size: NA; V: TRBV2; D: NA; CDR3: CASSEARSSGANVLTF; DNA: TGTGCCAGCAGTGAGGCCCGGTCCTCTGGGGCCAACGTCCTGACTTTC
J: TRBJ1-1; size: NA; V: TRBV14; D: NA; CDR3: CASSQGVNTEAFF; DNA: TGTGCCAGCAGCCAAGGTGTGAACACTGAAGCTTTCTTT
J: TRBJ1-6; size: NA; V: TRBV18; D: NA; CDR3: CASSPGRQDFSPLHF; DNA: TGTGCCAGCTCACCAGGTCGACAGGATTTTTCACCCCTCCACTTT
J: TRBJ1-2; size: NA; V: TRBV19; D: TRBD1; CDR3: CASTTLDRDRNGYTF; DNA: TGTGCCAGTACTACCTTGGACAGGGATCGCAATGGCTACACCTTC
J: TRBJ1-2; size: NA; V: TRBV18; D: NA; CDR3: CASSPEQNYGYTF; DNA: TGTGCCAGCTCACCGGAACAGAACTATGGCTACACCTTC
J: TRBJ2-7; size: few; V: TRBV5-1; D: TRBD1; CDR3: CASSLGPGQGNYEQYF; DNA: TGCGCCAGCAGCTTGGGGCCGGGACAGGGGAACTACGAGCAGTACTTC
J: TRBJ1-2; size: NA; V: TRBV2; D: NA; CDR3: CASSEGGYGYTF; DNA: TGTGCCAGCAGTGAAGGAGGCTATGGCTACACCTTC
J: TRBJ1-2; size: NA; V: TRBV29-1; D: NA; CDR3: CSVDLVGNYGYTF; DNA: TGCAGCGTTGATCTGGTGGGGAACTATGGCTACACCTTC
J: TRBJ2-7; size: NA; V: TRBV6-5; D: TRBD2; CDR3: CASSRAGAYEQYF; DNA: TGTGCCAGCAGCCGCGCGGGAGCCTACGAGCAGTACTTC
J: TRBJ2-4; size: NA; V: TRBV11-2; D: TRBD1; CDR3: CASSPGQGINIQYF; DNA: TGTGCCAGCAGCCCAGGACAGGGGATCAACATTCAGTACTTC
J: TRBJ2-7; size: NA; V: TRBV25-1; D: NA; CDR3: CASSLGQGSTYEQYF; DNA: TGTGCCAGCAGTCTCGGACAAGGATCTACCTACGAGCAGTACTTC
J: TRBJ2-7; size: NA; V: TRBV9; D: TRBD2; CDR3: CASSSGLAGVENEQYF; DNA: TGTGCCAGCAGCTCAGGACTAGCAGGGGTTGAGAACGAGCAGTACTTC
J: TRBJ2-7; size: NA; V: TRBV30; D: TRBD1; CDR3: CAWRGLGTAYEQYF; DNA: TGTGCCTGGAGGGGGTTAGGGACAGCCTACGAGCAGTACTTC
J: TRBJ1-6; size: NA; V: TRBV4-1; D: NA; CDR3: CASSQIIGTAVAGSPLHF; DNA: TGCGCCAGCAGCCAAATAATAGGAACCGCGGTTGCGGGTTCACCCCTCCACTTT
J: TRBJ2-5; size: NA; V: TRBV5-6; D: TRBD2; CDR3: CASSSRIIRRGEETQYF; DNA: TGTGCCAGCAGCTCAAGGATCATACGGCGGGGGGAAGAGACCCAGTACTTC
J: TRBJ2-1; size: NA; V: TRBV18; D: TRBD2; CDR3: CASSPITSGVNEQFF; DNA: TGTGCCAGCTCACCGATAACTAGCGGGGTTAATGAGCAGTTCTTC
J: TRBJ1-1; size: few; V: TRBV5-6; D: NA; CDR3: CASSLVGGGTEAFF; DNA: TGTGCCAGCAGCTTGGTCGGTGGGGGCACTGAAGCTTTCTTT
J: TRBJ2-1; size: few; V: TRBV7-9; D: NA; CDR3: CASSSPGRVPTSAYNEQFF; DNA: TGTGCCAGCAGCTCCCCCGGTAGGGTCCCAACATCTGCCTACAATGAGCAGTTCTTC